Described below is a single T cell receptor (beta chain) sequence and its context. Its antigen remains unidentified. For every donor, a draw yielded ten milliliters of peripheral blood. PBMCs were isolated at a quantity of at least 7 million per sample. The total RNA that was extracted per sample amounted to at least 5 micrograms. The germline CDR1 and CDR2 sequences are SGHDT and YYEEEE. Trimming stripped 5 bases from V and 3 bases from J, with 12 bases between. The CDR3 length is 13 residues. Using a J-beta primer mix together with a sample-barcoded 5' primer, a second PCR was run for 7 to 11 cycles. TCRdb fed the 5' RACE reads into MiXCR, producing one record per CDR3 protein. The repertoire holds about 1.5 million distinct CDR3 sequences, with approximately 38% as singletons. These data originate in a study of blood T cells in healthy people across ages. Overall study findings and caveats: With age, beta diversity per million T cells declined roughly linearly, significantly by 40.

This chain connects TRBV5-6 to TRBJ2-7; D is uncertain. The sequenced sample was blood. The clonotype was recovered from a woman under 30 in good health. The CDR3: CASSPKPVYEQYF. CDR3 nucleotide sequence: TGTGCCAGCAGTCCCAAGCCGGTCTACGAGCAGTACTTC. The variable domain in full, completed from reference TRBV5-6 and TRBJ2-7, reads DAGVTQSPTHLIKTRGQQVTLRCSPKSGHDTVSWYQQALGQGPQFIFQYYEEEERQRGNFPDRFSGHQFPNYSSELNVNALLLGDSALYLCASSPKPVYEQYFGPGTRLTVT.